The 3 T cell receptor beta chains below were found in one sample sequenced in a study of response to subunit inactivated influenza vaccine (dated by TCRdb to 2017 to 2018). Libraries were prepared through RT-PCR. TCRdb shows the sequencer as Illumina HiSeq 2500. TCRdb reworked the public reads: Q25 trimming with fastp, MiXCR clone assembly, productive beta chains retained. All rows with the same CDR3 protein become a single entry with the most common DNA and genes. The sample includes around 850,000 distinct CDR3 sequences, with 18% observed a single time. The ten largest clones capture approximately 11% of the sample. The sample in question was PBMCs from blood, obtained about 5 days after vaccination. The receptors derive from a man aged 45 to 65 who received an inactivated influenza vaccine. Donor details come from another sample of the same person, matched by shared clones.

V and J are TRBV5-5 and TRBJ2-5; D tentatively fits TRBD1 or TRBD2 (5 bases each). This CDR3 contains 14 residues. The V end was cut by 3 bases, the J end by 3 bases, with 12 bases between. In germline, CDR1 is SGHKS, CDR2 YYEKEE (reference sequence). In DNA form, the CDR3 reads TGTGCCAGCAGCTCCGGGACGGAAGAAGAGACCCAGTACTTC. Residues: CASSSGTEEETQYF.

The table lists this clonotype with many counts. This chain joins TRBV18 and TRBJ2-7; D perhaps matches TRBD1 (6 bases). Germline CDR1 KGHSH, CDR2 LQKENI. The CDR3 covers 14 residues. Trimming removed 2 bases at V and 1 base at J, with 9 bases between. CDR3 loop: CASSPNRESYEQYF. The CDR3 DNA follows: TGTGCCAGCTCACCAAACAGGGAATCCTACGAGCAGTACTTC.

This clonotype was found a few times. CDR3 sequence (DNA): TGTGCCATCAGTGAGTCGGACAGCCCAGCTGGAAACACCATATATTTT. Protein: CAISESDSPAGNTIYF. The chain uses TRBV10-3 and TRBJ1-3; D perhaps matches TRBD1 (6 bases). V was shortened by 0 bases and J by 2 bases, with 11 bases between the two germline ends. The germline V gene has CDR1 ENHRY and CDR2 SYGVKD. The CDR3 extends over 16 amino acids.